This T cell receptor beta chain derives from a study of beta chain features in type 1 diabetes. About the study: Age, gender and cell yields were similar between patients and healthy donors.

The germline V gene encodes CDR1 SQVTM and CDR2 ANQGSEA. The CDR3 is made up of 12 amino acids. V lost 3 bases to trimming and J lost 3 bases, with 7 bases between them. Sorting gave populations that all exceeded 98% purity. The study, taken as a whole, reports: Insertions at VDJ junctions were less frequent in type 1 diabetes patients. These patients also deleted more nucleotides at the same junctions.

This clone was observed a handful of times. The antigen is undetermined. Other DNA sequences in this sample translate to the same CDR3. What was sequenced were expressed TCRB transcripts, since all of the isolated RNA had been reverse transcribed. The study sequenced naive, central memory and regulatory T cell samples to an average of about 3.6 million reads. Sequenced by immunoSEQ multiplex PCR; TCRdb stores in-frame clones only, minus some. This sample has over 700,000 clones; 17% occur once, and the top ten carry 0.02% to 0.03%. The source of this sequence is a woman aged 18-29 years in good health. What was sequenced was naive CD4+ T cells from blood. The chain links TRBV29-1 to TRBJ2-3; D gene uncertain. Written as DNA, the CDR3 is TGCAGCGTTGATCCTGGGACAGATACGCAGTATTTT. Its protein is CSVDPGTDTQYF.